This T cell receptor beta chain was found in a study of blood T cell repertoires in COVID-19. Looking at the study overall: Whether acute or convalescent, the COVID-19 samples came from the United States, Italy and Spain.

How the authors handled the data: Amplified reference gene primers provided the basis for estimating nucleated cell counts. TCRdb's table, derived via immunoSEQ multiplex PCR, lists solely in-frame clones and lacks some. D and trimming come from the DNA, and the V and J calls and clone size come from that table. The data hold about 240,000 clones, with about 91% observed a single time. Recruits, aged about 18 to 95 years, lived in approximately 26 US areas. Cohorts were assigned according to the clinical history that participants reported. Trimming cost V 2 bases and J 2 bases; bases outside gene matches: 6. The CDR3 has 15 amino acids. From germline, CDR1 is SGHAT and CDR2 FQNNGV.

This TCR derives from a woman younger than 45 with acute COVID-19. This sequence joins TRBV11-2 and TRBJ2-7; TRBD1 matches 7 bases. The sequencing sample was made of PBMCs or T cells enriched from blood (not recorded which). For the CDR3, the DNA is TGTGCCAGCAGCTTATTAGGGGGCAGCGCCTACGAGCAGTACTTC. It yields the protein CASSLLGGSAYEQYF.